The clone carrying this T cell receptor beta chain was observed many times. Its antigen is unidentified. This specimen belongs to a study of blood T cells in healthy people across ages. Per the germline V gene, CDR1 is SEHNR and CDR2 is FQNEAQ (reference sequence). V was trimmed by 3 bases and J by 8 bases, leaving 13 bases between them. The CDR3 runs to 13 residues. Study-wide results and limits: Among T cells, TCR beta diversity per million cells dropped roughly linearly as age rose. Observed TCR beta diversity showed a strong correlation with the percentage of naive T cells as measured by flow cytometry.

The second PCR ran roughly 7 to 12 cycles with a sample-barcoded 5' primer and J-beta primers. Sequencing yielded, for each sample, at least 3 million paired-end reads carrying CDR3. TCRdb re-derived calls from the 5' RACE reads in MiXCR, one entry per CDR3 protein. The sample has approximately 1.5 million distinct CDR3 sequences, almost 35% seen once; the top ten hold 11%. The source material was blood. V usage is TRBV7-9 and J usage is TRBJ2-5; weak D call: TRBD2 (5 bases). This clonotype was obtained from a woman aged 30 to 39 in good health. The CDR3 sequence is CASSLRVVGTQYF. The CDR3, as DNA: TGTGCCAGCAGCTTGAGGGTTGTTGGTACCCAGTACTTC.